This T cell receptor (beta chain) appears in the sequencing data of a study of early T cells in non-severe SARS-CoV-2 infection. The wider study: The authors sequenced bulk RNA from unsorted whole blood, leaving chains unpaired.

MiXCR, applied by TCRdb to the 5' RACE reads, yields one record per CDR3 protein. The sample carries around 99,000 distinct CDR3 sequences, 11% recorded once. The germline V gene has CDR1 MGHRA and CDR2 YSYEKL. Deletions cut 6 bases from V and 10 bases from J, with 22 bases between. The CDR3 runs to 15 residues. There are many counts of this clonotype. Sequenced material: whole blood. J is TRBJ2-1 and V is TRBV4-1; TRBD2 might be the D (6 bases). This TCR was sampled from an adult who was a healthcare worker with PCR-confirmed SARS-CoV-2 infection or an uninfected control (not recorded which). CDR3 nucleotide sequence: TGCGCCAGCAGAAAAGGGACTTTCTCCTTTGGCGAGCAGTTCTTC. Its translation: CASRKGTFSFGEQFF.